These T cell receptor beta chains were read from a single sample in a study of blood T cell repertoires in COVID-19. Only in-frame clones appear in the TCRdb table, and some are missing; sequencing was by immunoSEQ multiplex PCR. The sample lists 100,000 to 120,000 clones; roughly 85% were seen once. Sequencing was carried out using peripheral blood. The receptors stem from a human donor in a cohort sampled during active COVID-19. Each CDR3 is given with its conserved first and last residue. The order of the fields is J gene, D gene, CDR3 length, V gene, clone size, CDR3 DNA, CDR3 protein. A D gene is named only where the DNA matches it firmly. Clone size is stated in some rows and not others, as once, few, many or a class when expanded.

j_call: TRBJ1-1; d_call: -; cdr3_length: 13; v_call: TRBV19; clone_size: -; cdr3_nt: TGTGCCAGCCTGGGGCGGGACTACACTGAAGCTTTCTTT; cdr3_aa: CASLGRDYTEAFF
j_call: TRBJ2-7; d_call: TRBD1; cdr3_length: 13; v_call: TRBV16; clone_size: -; cdr3_nt: TGTGCCAGCACCTGGGACAGGGGTTACGAGCAGTACTTC; cdr3_aa: CASTWDRGYEQYF
j_call: TRBJ2-3; d_call: -; cdr3_length: 13; v_call: TRBV28; clone_size: once; cdr3_nt: TGTGCCAGCAGTTTATCACGGGGGGATACGCAGTATTTT; cdr3_aa: CASSLSRGDTQYF
j_call: TRBJ1-1; d_call: -; cdr3_length: 15; v_call: TRBV6-5; clone_size: -; cdr3_nt: TGTGCCAGCAGCCGGCGAGGGGCAGGGGACACTGAAGCTTTCTTT; cdr3_aa: CASSRRGAGDTEAFF
j_call: TRBJ1-1; d_call: TRBD1; cdr3_length: 12; v_call: TRBV7-2; clone_size: -; cdr3_nt: TGTGCCAGCAGCCGCAGGGGGACTGAAGCTTTCTTT; cdr3_aa: CASSRRGTEAFF
j_call: TRBJ1-5; d_call: -; cdr3_length: 14; v_call: TRBV19; clone_size: -; cdr3_nt: TGTGCCAGTAGTATAACTTCGGGGGAACAGCCCCAGCATTTT; cdr3_aa: CASSITSGEQPQHF
j_call: TRBJ2-1; d_call: -; cdr3_length: 13; v_call: TRBV6-2/TRBV6-3; clone_size: medium-sized; cdr3_nt: TGTGCCAGCAGCTCTCGAGGGGGGGGAGAGCAGTTCTTC; cdr3_aa: CASSSRGGGEQFF
j_call: TRBJ1-6; d_call: -; cdr3_length: 15; v_call: TRBV4-2; clone_size: -; cdr3_nt: TGTGCCAGCAGCCACCCCACAGGGATGGATTCACCCCTCCACTTT; cdr3_aa: CASSHPTGMDSPLHF
j_call: TRBJ2-1; d_call: -; cdr3_length: 15; v_call: TRBV11-2; clone_size: few; cdr3_nt: TGTGCCAGCAGCCCCTCCCCGACTAGGGGAAATGAGCAGTTCTTC; cdr3_aa: CASSPSPTRGNEQFF
j_call: TRBJ2-1; d_call: -; cdr3_length: 13; v_call: TRBV12-3/TRBV12-4; clone_size: -; cdr3_nt: TGTGCCGGCCTAGCGACGACTGACAATGAGCAGTTCTTC; cdr3_aa: CAGLATTDNEQFF
j_call: TRBJ2-5; d_call: -; cdr3_length: 12; v_call: TRBV20-1; clone_size: once; cdr3_nt: TGCAGTGCTAGTAAGGGGGAAGAGACCCAGTACTTC; cdr3_aa: CSASKGEETQYF
j_call: TRBJ1-1; d_call: -; cdr3_length: 12; v_call: TRBV30; clone_size: -; cdr3_nt: TGTGCCTGGACCTCAGGTTGGCCTGAAGCTTTCTTT; cdr3_aa: CAWTSGWPEAFF
j_call: TRBJ1-5; d_call: -; cdr3_length: 13; v_call: TRBV3-1/TRBV3-2; clone_size: -; cdr3_nt: TGTGCCAGCAGCCACCCTGGCAATCAGCCCCAGCATTTT; cdr3_aa: CASSHPGNQPQHF
j_call: TRBJ2-3; d_call: TRBD1; cdr3_length: 14; v_call: TRBV7-2; clone_size: -; cdr3_nt: TGTGCCAGCAGACGCACAGGGGTTGGAGATACGCAGTATTTT; cdr3_aa: CASRRTGVGDTQYF
j_call: TRBJ2-5; d_call: TRBD1; cdr3_length: 15; v_call: TRBV12-5; clone_size: -; cdr3_nt: TGTGCTAGTGCTCCTAGCACAGGGGCGTGGGAGACCCAGTACTTC; cdr3_aa: CASAPSTGAWETQYF
j_call: TRBJ2-2; d_call: -; cdr3_length: 19; v_call: TRBV30; clone_size: -; cdr3_nt: TGTGCCTGGAGTGTGAGGGAGGACAACTACCTAGCGAACACCGGGGAGCTGTTTTTT; cdr3_aa: CAWSVREDNYLANTGELFF
j_call: TRBJ2-1; d_call: TRBD1; cdr3_length: 15; v_call: TRBV5-1; clone_size: -; cdr3_nt: TGCGCCAGCAGCCTCGGACAGGGGGCTGTCAATGAGCAGTTCTTC; cdr3_aa: CASSLGQGAVNEQFF
j_call: TRBJ1-6; d_call: -; cdr3_length: 16; v_call: TRBV3-1/TRBV3-2; clone_size: -; cdr3_nt: TGTGCCAGCAGCCAACAGAGTACAGTTGGGAATTCACCCCTCCACTTT; cdr3_aa: CASSQQSTVGNSPLHF
j_call: TRBJ1-1; d_call: -; cdr3_length: 13; v_call: TRBV18; clone_size: -; cdr3_nt: TGTGCCAGCTCAACCGACCCCGGGACTGAAGCTTTCTTT; cdr3_aa: CASSTDPGTEAFF
j_call: TRBJ2-7; d_call: TRBD1; cdr3_length: 15; v_call: TRBV29-1; clone_size: few; cdr3_nt: TGCAGCGCCCGAGAGGGACAGGGGACCTCCTACGAGCAGTACTTC; cdr3_aa: CSAREGQGTSYEQYF
j_call: TRBJ2-5; d_call: TRBD2; cdr3_length: 16; v_call: TRBV5-8; clone_size: once; cdr3_nt: TGTGCCAGCAGCCGAGGGAGACTAGCGGTTCGTGAGACCCAGTACTTC; cdr3_aa: CASSRGRLAVRETQYF
j_call: TRBJ2-7; d_call: -; cdr3_length: 14; v_call: TRBV6-5; clone_size: -; cdr3_nt: TGTGCCAGCAGTTACGGGGCAAGCTACTACGAGCAGTACTTC; cdr3_aa: CASSYGASYYEQYF
j_call: TRBJ2-7; d_call: TRBD1; cdr3_length: 14; v_call: TRBV25-1; clone_size: -; cdr3_nt: TGTGCCATCATCCGGGACAGGGGGCTCTACGAGCAGTACTTC; cdr3_aa: CAIIRDRGLYEQYF
j_call: TRBJ1-1; d_call: -; cdr3_length: 13; v_call: TRBV5-8; clone_size: -; cdr3_nt: TGTGCCAGCAGCTTGACGAGGAACACTGAAGCTTTCTTT; cdr3_aa: CASSLTRNTEAFF
j_call: TRBJ1-6; d_call: -; cdr3_length: 12; v_call: TRBV6-5; clone_size: -; cdr3_nt: TGTGCCAGCCGGGTTTTGGATTCACCCCTCCACTTT; cdr3_aa: CASRVLDSPLHF
j_call: TRBJ1-1; d_call: -; cdr3_length: 13; v_call: TRBV7-9; clone_size: -; cdr3_nt: TGTGCCAGCAATTGGGCAGAAGGCACTGAAGCTTTCTTT; cdr3_aa: CASNWAEGTEAFF
j_call: TRBJ1-5; d_call: TRBD1; cdr3_length: 14; v_call: TRBV19; clone_size: few; cdr3_nt: TGTGCCAGTAGTCCTGGGACAGGGAATCAGCCCCAGCATTTT; cdr3_aa: CASSPGTGNQPQHF
j_call: TRBJ1-5; d_call: -; cdr3_length: 17; v_call: TRBV6-1; clone_size: -; cdr3_nt: TGTGCCAGCAGTGATGGTCTGGGGCACTCGAAAAATCAGCCCCAGCATTTT; cdr3_aa: CASSDGLGHSKNQPQHF
j_call: TRBJ1-5; d_call: TRBD1; cdr3_length: 15; v_call: TRBV28; clone_size: -; cdr3_nt: TGTGCCAGCAGTTTCCGCCAGGGGGCGGGTCAGCCCCAGCATTTT; cdr3_aa: CASSFRQGAGQPQHF
j_call: TRBJ1-5; d_call: TRBD1; cdr3_length: 16; v_call: TRBV7-3; clone_size: -; cdr3_nt: TGTGCCAGCAGCCCATCGGGGGACAGGGATATCTCGGCCCAGCATTTT; cdr3_aa: CASSPSGDRDISAQHF
j_call: TRBJ2-5; d_call: -; cdr3_length: 14; v_call: TRBV6-5; clone_size: -; cdr3_nt: TGTGCCAGCAGTTACTCTGGGGGGCAAGAGACCCAGTACTTC; cdr3_aa: CASSYSGGQETQYF
j_call: TRBJ2-7; d_call: TRBD1; cdr3_length: 14; v_call: TRBV6-5; clone_size: -; cdr3_nt: TGTGCCAGCAGTCCGGGACAGGGACCACCTGAGCAGTACTTC; cdr3_aa: CASSPGQGPPEQYF
j_call: TRBJ1-2; d_call: TRBD1; cdr3_length: 13; v_call: TRBV11-2; clone_size: -; cdr3_nt: TGTGCCAGCAGCTGGACAGGGCAGTACGGCTACACCTTC; cdr3_aa: CASSWTGQYGYTF
j_call: TRBJ2-3; d_call: -; cdr3_length: 10; v_call: TRBV28; clone_size: -; cdr3_nt: TGTGCCAGCATGGGCGATACGCAGTATTTT; cdr3_aa: CASMGDTQYF
j_call: TRBJ2-5; d_call: -; cdr3_length: 14; v_call: TRBV7-2; clone_size: -; cdr3_nt: TGTGCCAGCAGCTTAGTAAGCGCGGGGGAGACCCAGTACTTC; cdr3_aa: CASSLVSAGETQYF
j_call: TRBJ2-6; d_call: -; cdr3_length: 16; v_call: TRBV6-2/TRBV6-3; clone_size: -; cdr3_nt: TGTGCCAGCAGTTGGATGGGGCGGAATGGGGCCAACGTCCTGACTTTC; cdr3_aa: CASSWMGRNGANVLTF
j_call: TRBJ2-7; d_call: TRBD1; cdr3_length: 13; v_call: TRBV2; clone_size: -; cdr3_nt: TGTGCCAGCACGGGACAGGTCTCCTACGAGCAGTACTTC; cdr3_aa: CASTGQVSYEQYF
j_call: TRBJ2-7; d_call: TRBD2; cdr3_length: 18; v_call: TRBV7-4; clone_size: -; cdr3_nt: TGTGCCAGCAGCTTCCCTGGGGTAGCGGGGGTTCGCTCCTACGAGCAGTACTTC; cdr3_aa: CASSFPGVAGVRSYEQYF
j_call: TRBJ2-7; d_call: TRBD1; cdr3_length: 14; v_call: TRBV5-5; clone_size: -; cdr3_nt: TGTGCCAGCAGCGTTGGACAGGGCTCCTACGAGCAGTACTTC; cdr3_aa: CASSVGQGSYEQYF
j_call: TRBJ1-1; d_call: TRBD1; cdr3_length: 16; v_call: TRBV7-9; clone_size: -; cdr3_nt: TGTGCCAGCAGCCCTACCGGGACAGGAGGGAACACTGAAGCTTTCTTT; cdr3_aa: CASSPTGTGGNTEAFF
j_call: TRBJ2-1; d_call: -; cdr3_length: 13; v_call: TRBV7-3; clone_size: -; cdr3_nt: TGTGCCAGCAGCGGGAGCGGAAACAATGAGCAGTTCTTC; cdr3_aa: CASSGSGNNEQFF
j_call: TRBJ1-1; d_call: -; cdr3_length: 13; v_call: TRBV9; clone_size: -; cdr3_nt: TGTGCCAGCAGCGTAGGATTGAGGACTGAAGCTTTCTTT; cdr3_aa: CASSVGLRTEAFF
j_call: TRBJ2-1; d_call: -; cdr3_length: 15; v_call: TRBV7-3; clone_size: -; cdr3_nt: TGTGCCAGCAGGCCGCCGGGACTCACCGGTGATGAGCAGTTCTTC; cdr3_aa: CASRPPGLTGDEQFF
j_call: TRBJ2-1; d_call: -; cdr3_length: 15; v_call: TRBV28; clone_size: -; cdr3_nt: TGTGCCAGCAGTTTTCGGGGGTCTACCTACAATGAGCAGTTCTTC; cdr3_aa: CASSFRGSTYNEQFF
j_call: TRBJ1-5; d_call: TRBD1; cdr3_length: 13; v_call: TRBV28; clone_size: -; cdr3_nt: TGTGCCAGCAGATTACAGGGGGTTCAGCCCCAGCATTTT; cdr3_aa: CASRLQGVQPQHF
j_call: TRBJ1-5; d_call: -; cdr3_length: 14; v_call: TRBV6-5; clone_size: -; cdr3_nt: TGTGCCAGCAGAAGAACACAAAGCAATCAGCCCCAGCATTTT; cdr3_aa: CASRRTQSNQPQHF
j_call: TRBJ1-5; d_call: -; cdr3_length: 17; v_call: TRBV6-2/TRBV6-3; clone_size: few; cdr3_nt: TGTGCCAGCAGTTACTCCCGCGCACAGGAAGGTAATCAGCCCCAGCATTTT; cdr3_aa: CASSYSRAQEGNQPQHF
j_call: TRBJ2-5; d_call: -; cdr3_length: 15; v_call: TRBV25-1; clone_size: -; cdr3_nt: TGTGCCAGCAGTGGCCGACAGGTGGGGCGAGAGACCCAGTACTTC; cdr3_aa: CASSGRQVGRETQYF